This T cell receptor (beta chain) was found in a study of blood T cell repertoires in COVID-19. CDR3 length equals 13 residues. The germline gives CDR1 SEHNR, CDR2 FQNEAQ (reference sequence). With 5 bases clipped from V and 8 bases from J, the junction kept 6 bases outside the gene matches. The protocol was immunoSEQ multiplex PCR, while the TCRdb copy is restricted to in-frame clones and leaves out a portion. Counted here are 250,000 to 400,000 clones, 70% to 90% occurring once; the ten biggest clones make up 1.5% to 2%. The chain carries TRBV7-9 and TRBJ1-2; TRBD1 matches 9 bases. Specimen: peripheral blood. This receptor was obtained from a woman in her twenties or thirties with COVID-19, enrolled during active disease. The CDR3 reads CASSPRDRDGYTF. DNA for the CDR3: TGTGCCAGCAGCCCGAGGGACAGGGACGGCTACACCTTC.